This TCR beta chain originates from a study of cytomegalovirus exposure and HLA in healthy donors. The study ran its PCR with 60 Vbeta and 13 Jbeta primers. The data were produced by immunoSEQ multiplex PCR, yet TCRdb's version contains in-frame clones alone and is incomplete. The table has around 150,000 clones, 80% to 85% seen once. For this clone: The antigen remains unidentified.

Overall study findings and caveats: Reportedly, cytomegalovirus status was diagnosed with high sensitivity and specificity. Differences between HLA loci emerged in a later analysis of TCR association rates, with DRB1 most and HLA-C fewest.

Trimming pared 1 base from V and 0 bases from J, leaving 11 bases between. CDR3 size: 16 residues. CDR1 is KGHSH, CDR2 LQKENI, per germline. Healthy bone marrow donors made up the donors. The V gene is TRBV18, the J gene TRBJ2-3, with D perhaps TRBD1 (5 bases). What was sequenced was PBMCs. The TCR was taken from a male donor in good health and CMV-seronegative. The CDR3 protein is CASSPRPQGSTDTQYF. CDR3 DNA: TGTGCCAGCTCACCACGTCCCCAGGGTAGCACAGATACGCAGTATTTT.